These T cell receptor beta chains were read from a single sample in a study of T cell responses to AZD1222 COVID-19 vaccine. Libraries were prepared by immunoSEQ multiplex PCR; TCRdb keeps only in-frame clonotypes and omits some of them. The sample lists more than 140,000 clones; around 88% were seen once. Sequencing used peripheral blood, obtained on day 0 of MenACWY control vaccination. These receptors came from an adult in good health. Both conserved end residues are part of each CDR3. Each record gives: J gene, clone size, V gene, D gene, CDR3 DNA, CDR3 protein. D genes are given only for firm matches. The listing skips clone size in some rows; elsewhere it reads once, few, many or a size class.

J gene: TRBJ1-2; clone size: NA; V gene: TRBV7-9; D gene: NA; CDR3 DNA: TGTGCCAGCAGCTTATTGGCCAACTATGGCTACACCTTC; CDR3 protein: CASSLLANYGYTF
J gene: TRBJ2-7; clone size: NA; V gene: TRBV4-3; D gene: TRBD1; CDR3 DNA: TGCGCCAGCAGCCACACCGCAGGGGGCTCCTACGAGCAGTACTTC; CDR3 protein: CASSHTAGGSYEQYF
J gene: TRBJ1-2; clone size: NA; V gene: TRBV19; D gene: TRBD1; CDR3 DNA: TGTGCCAGTATCGGGGACAGTTTTGGCTACACCTTC; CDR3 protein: CASIGDSFGYTF
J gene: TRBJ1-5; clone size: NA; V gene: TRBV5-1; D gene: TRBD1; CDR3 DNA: TGCGCCAGCAGCATGGGACAGTCCAATCAGCCCCAGCATTTT; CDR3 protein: CASSMGQSNQPQHF
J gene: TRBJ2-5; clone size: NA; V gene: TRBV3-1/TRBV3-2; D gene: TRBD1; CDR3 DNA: TGTGCCAGCAGCCAAGAGACAGGGGCAGAGACCCAGTACTTC; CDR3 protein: CASSQETGAETQYF
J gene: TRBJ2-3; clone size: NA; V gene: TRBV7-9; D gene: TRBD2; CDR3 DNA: TGTGCCAGCAGCTTAAGAATGGGGAGGGACGGATTCTCTTGGCAGTATTTT; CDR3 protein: CASSLRMGRDGFSWQYF
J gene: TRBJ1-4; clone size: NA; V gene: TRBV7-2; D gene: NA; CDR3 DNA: TGTGCCAGCAGCTCTTCGCGATCAACTAATGAAAAACTGTTTTTT; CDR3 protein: CASSSSRSTNEKLFF
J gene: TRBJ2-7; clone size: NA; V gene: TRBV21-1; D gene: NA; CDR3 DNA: TGTGCCAGCAGCAAGAACAGGGGGTCCGAGCAGTACTTC; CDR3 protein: CASSKNRGSEQYF
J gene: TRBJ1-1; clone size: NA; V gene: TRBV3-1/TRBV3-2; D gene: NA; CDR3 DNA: TGTGCCAGCAGCCAAGCGGGTAGGGGCACTGAAGCTTTCTTT; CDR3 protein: CASSQAGRGTEAFF
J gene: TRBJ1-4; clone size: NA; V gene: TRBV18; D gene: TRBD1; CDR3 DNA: TGTGCCAGCTCACCAGGGACAGGAAATGAAAAACTGTTTTTT; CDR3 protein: CASSPGTGNEKLFF
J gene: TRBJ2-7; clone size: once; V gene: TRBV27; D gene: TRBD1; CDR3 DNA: TGTGCCAGCAGTCCTCGGACAGGGTACTACGAGCAGTACTTC; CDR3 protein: CASSPRTGYYEQYF
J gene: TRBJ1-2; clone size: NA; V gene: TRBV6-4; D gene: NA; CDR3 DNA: TGTGCCAGCAGTGACAGCTATGGCTACACCTTC; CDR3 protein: CASSDSYGYTF
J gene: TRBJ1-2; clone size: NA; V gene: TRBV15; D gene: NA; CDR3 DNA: TGTGCCACCAGCAGGGAAACAGGAGCTAACTATGGCTACACCTTC; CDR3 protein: CATSRETGANYGYTF
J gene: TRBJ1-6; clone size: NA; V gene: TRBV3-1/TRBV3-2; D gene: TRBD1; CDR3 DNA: TGTGCCAGCAGCCAAGGGGACAGAGGGACGTCACCCCTCCACTTT; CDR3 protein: CASSQGDRGTSPLHF
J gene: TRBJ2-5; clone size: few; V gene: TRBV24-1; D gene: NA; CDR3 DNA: TGTGCCACCAGTGATCAGGGTCTGCCGGGACCGCCACGAGAGACCCAGTACTTC; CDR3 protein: CATSDQGLPGPPRETQYF
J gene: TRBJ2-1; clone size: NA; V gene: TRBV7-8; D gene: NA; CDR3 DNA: TGTGCCAGCAGCTTGCGGCCTAGGTACGAGGGCACGGTCAACAATGAGCAGTTCTTC; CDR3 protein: CASSLRPRYEGTVNNEQFF
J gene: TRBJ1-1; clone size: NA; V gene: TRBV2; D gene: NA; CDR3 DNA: TGTGCCATCAGAATACAGGGGAACACTGAAGCTTTCTTT; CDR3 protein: CAIRIQGNTEAFF
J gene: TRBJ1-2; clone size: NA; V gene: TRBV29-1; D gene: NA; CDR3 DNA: TGCAGCGTTGAAGATCCGGTGAATAACTATGGCTACACCTTC; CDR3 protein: CSVEDPVNNYGYTF
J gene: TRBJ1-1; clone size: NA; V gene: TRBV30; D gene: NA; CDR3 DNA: TGTGCCTGGAATCGAATTTGGGGGGATGTGGGGAAGACTGAAGCTTTCTTT; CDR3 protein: CAWNRIWGDVGKTEAFF
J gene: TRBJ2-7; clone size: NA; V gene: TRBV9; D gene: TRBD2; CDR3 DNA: TGTGCCAGCAGCTTCGGACTAGCGGAACCCTACGAGCAGTACTTC; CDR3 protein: CASSFGLAEPYEQYF
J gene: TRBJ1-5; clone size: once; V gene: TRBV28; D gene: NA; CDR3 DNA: TGTGCCAGCAGTTCGCCTGAGCCCCAGCATTTT; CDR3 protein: CASSSPEPQHF
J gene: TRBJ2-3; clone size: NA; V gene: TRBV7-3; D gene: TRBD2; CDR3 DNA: TGTGCCAGCAGCTCCGGGACTAGCCATGGCACAGATACGCAGTATTTT; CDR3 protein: CASSSGTSHGTDTQYF
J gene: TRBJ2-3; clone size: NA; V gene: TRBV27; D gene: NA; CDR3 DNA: TGTGCCAGCAGTAAAGGGGGAGCGATAGATACGCAGTATTTT; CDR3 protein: CASSKGGAIDTQYF
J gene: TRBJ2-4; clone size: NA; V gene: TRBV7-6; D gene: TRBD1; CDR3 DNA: TGTGCCAGCAGCTTAGCGGGACAGCGGACCTATTCCCCTCAGTACTTC; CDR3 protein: CASSLAGQRTYSPQYF
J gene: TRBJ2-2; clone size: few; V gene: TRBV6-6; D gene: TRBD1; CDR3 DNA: TGTGCCAGCAGTCGATCCGGGACAGACAACACCGGGGAGCTGTTTTTT; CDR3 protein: CASSRSGTDNTGELFF
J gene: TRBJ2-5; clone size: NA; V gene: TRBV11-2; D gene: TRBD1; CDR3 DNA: TGTGCCAGCAGCTTTTTAAAGGGACAGGGGCGTGGGGAGACCCAGTACTTC; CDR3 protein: CASSFLKGQGRGETQYF
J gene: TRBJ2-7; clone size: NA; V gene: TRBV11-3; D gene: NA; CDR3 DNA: TGTGCCAGCAGCTTGGGCGAGTACGAGCAGTACTTC; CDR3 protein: CASSLGEYEQYF
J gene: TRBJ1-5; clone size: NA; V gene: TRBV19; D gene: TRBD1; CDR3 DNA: TGTGCCAGTAGTATAGGGGGATCCTCCCGGGGACAGCAGCCCCAGCATTTT; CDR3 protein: CASSIGGSSRGQQPQHF
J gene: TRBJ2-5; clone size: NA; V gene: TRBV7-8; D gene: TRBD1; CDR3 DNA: TGTGCCAGCAGCTCCGGGACAGGTCGGGATGGAGAGACCCAGTACTTC; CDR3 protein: CASSSGTGRDGETQYF
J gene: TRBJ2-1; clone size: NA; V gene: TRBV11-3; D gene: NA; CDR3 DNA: TGTGCCAGCAGCCGACGCGGGGTAACATACAATGAGCAGTTCTTC; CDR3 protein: CASSRRGVTYNEQFF
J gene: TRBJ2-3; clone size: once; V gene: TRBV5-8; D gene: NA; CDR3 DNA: TGTGCCAGCAGCTTTTCCCAGGGGCGGGGCACAGATACGCAGTATTTT; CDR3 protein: CASSFSQGRGTDTQYF
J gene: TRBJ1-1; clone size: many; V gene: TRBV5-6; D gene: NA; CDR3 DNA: TGTGCCAGCAGGAGGTTCGGTGAAGCTTTCTTT; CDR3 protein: CASRRFGEAFF
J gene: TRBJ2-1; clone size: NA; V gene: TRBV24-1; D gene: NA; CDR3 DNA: TGTGCCACCAGTATCAACAGCCCAAGGGAGCAGTTCTTC; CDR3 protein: CATSINSPREQFF
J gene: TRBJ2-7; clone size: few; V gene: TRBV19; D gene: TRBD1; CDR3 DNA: TGTGCCACTACAGGGGCGCGGAGCGAGCAGTACTTC; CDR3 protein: CATTGARSEQYF
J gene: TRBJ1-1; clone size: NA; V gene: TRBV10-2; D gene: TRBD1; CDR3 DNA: TGCGCCAGCACTCTAACGGTCGGACAGGGCCCTGAAGCTTTCTTT; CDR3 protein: CASTLTVGQGPEAFF
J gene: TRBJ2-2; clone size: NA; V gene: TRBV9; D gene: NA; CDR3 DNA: TGTGCCAGCAGCGCAGGGGTAACCACCGGGGAGCTGTTTTTT; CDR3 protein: CASSAGVTTGELFF
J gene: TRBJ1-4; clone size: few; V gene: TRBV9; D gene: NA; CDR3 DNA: TGTGCCAGCAGCGCCGACGGGGGAACGAATGAAAAACTGTTTTTT; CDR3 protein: CASSADGGTNEKLFF
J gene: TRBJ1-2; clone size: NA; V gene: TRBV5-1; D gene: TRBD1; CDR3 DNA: TGCGCCAGCAGCCCGGCCGGACAGGGCTATGGCTACACCTTC; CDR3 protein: CASSPAGQGYGYTF
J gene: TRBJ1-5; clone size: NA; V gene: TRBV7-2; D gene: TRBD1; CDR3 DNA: TGTGCCAGCAGCCGGACAGGGGGAAATCAGCCCCAGCATTTT; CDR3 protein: CASSRTGGNQPQHF
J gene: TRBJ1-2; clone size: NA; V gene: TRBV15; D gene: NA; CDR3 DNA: TGTGCCACCAGCAGAGTGGCAGGCTATGGCTACACCTTC; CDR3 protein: CATSRVAGYGYTF
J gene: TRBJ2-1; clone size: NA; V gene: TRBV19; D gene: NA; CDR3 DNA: TGTGCCAGTAGTATAGGCCTAGCTGTCTACAATGAGCAGTTCTTC; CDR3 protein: CASSIGLAVYNEQFF
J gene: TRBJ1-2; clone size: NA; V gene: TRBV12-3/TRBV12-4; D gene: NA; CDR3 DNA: TGTGCCAGCAGACGGACTAGGGGCTACACCTTC; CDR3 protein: CASRRTRGYTF
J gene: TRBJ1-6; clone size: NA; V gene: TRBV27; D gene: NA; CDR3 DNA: TGTGCCAGCCTATACCGGGACCCGAATTCACCCCTCCACTTT; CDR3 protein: CASLYRDPNSPLHF
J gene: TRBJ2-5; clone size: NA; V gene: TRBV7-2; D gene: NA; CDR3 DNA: TGTGCCAGCAGCTGGTCGAGGGCCCAAGAGACCCAGTACTTC; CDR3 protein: CASSWSRAQETQYF
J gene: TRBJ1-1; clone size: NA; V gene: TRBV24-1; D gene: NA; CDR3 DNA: TGTGCCACCAGTGATCCTACCCAGGGGTCGTTGGGAGCTTTCTTT; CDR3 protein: CATSDPTQGSLGAFF
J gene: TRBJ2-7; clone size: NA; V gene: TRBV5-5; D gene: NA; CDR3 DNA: TGTGCCAGCAGCCAAAGCTCCTACGAGCAGTACTTC; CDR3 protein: CASSQSSYEQYF
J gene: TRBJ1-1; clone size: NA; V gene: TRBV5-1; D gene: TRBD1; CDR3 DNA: TGCGCCAGCAGCCCCCAGGGGGCCGACACTGAAGCTTTCTTT; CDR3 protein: CASSPQGADTEAFF
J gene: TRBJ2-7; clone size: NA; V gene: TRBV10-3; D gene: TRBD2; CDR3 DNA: TGTGCCATCGGACTAGCGGGATCCGAGCAGTACTTC; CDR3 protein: CAIGLAGSEQYF
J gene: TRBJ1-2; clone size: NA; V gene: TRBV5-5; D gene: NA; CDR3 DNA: TGTGCCAGCAGCTCTCGGACTGCCCGGGGCTATGGCTACACCTTC; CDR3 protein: CASSSRTARGYGYTF
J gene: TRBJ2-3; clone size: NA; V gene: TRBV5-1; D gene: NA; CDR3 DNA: TGCGCCAGCAGTTCGAACAACTCACCACGGGATACGCAGTATTTT; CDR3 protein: CASSSNNSPRDTQYF
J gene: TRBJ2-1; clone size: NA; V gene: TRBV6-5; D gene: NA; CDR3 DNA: TGTGCCAGCAGTTACTCGGTCTCCCTCTACAATGAGCAGTTCTTC; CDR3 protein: CASSYSVSLYNEQFF
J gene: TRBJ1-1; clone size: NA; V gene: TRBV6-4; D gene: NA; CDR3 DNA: TGTGCCAGCTCCAAAGAACCTTCTATGAACACTGAAGCTTTCTTT; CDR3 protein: CASSKEPSMNTEAFF
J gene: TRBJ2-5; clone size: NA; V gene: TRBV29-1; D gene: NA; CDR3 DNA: TGCAGCCCCACGGACAGGGAGGGCGAGACCCAGTACTTC; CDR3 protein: CSPTDREGETQYF
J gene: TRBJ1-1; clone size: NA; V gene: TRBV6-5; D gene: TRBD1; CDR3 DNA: TGTGCCAGCAGCAACAGGGGTGAATCTTTCTTT; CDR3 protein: CASSNRGESFF
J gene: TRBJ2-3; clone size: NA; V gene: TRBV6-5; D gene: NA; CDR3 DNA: TGTGCCAGCAGCCCAGCGGAAACTAGCACAGATACGCAGTATTTT; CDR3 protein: CASSPAETSTDTQYF